The source of this T cell receptor (beta chain) is a study of blood T cell dynamics during melanoma immunotherapy. Study in general: First-line therapy was either pembrolizumab or nivolumab with ipilimumab for metastatic melanoma.

Trimming shortened V by 8 bases and J by 8 bases, and 7 bases separated the two germline ends. The CDR3 runs to 11 residues. Germline V gives CDR1 ENHRY, CDR2 SYGVKD. Clones were sequenced by immunoSEQ multiplex PCR, and TCRdb holds only the in-frame ones, with some missing. The sample carries some 4,700 clones, 60% to 85% recorded once. The time point: week 3, after first cycle of checkpoint inhibitor. One draw preceded checkpoint blockade; another followed its first cycle at week 3. Patients had no prior systemic cancer treatment, immunosuppressants or other active cancers. V gene TRBV10-3 combines with J gene TRBJ1-6, with no clear D. The origin of this receptor is a human donor with melanoma. Sample: blood, taken from a patient treated with checkpoint blockade. This CDR3 is CAIGGDSPLHF. The CDR3 DNA sequence: TGTGCCATCGGCGGGGATTCACCCCTCCACTTT.